The 14 T cell receptor beta chains given below trace back to one sample, sequenced in a study of T cells in localized non-small cell lung cancer (dated by TCRdb to 2018 to 2020). Library preparation was by the immunoSEQ multiplex PCR assay. TCRdb took this table from immuneACCESS and kept in-frame rearrangements with V and J called. Such tables lack part of the clones; where checked against another copy, unresolved V genes explain under half of the gap, and the rest is unexplained. A total of over 45,000 clones appear in this sample, about 87% of them only once. The ten biggest clones cover under 25% of the sample. This sample comprised peripheral blood, obtained before any cancer treatment. The receptor source for this set is a man aged 40 to 75 with stage I squamous cell lung carcinoma.

J is TRBJ2-5 and V is TRBV30; the match to TRBD1 covers 8 bases. CDR3 length: 17 residues. With V trimmed by 0 bases and J by 2 bases, 11 bases remained unmatched. Per the germline V gene, CDR1 is GTSNPN and CDR2 is SVGIG (reference sequence). This CDR3 reads CAWSVPRTGTGQETQYF. DNA of the CDR3: TGTGCCTGGAGTGTACCGCGGACAGGGACGGGGCAAGAGACCCAGTACTTC.

This rearrangement joins TRBV6-1 to TRBJ2-1, with a possible D match to TRBD2 (6 bases). This CDR3 region has 14 residues. Trimming stripped 6 bases from V and 2 bases from J, with 11 bases between. From germline, CDR1 is MNHNS and CDR2 SASEGT. This CDR3 reads CASSGGRTYNEQFF. The DNA of the CDR3 is TGTGCCAGCAGCGGAGGGAGGACCTACAATGAGCAGTTCTTC.

This clone was seen a handful of times. The rearrangement links TRBV30 to TRBJ2-2, with unresolved D. Germline values: CDR1 GTSNPN, CDR2 SVGIG (reference sequence). This CDR3 contains 16 residues. Trimming took 3 bases from V and 0 from J, leaving 14 bases between them. In DNA form, the CDR3 reads TGTGCCTGGAGCAAAGGCCAATACTCGAACACCGGGGAGCTGTTTTTT. Translation gives CAWSKGQYSNTGELFF.

Of note for this clone: At one boundary the junction diverges from the germline segment, which might be a read error. V gene TRBV7-3 combines with J gene TRBJ2-3; 9 nucleotides align to TRBD2. Per the germline V gene, CDR1 is SGHTA and CDR2 is FQGTGA. The CDR3 has 15 residues. CDR3 nucleotide sequence: TGTGCCAGCAGCCCCCCCGGGACTAGCATAGATACGCAGTATTTT. Translating gives CASSPPGTSIDTQYF.

The J gene is TRBJ2-3, the V gene TRBV6-1, with a tentative D call TRBD1 (6 bases). The CDR3 length is 13 residues. The V and J ends lost 7 bases and 2 bases respectively, with 10 bases between them. In germline, CDR1 is MNHNS, CDR2 SASEGT. The CDR3 protein is CASNGQSTDTQYF. CDR3 DNA sequence: TGTGCCAGCAACGGACAGTCCACAGATACGCAGTATTTT.

The chain links TRBV19 to TRBJ2-5, with TRBD1 identical over 8 bases. The J segment lost 2 bases and the V segment lost 2 bases, leaving 4 bases of the junction unmatched. The CDR3 runs to 15 residues. Per germline, CDR1 LNHDA and CDR2 SQIVND (reference sequence). The CDR3 DNA is TGTGCCAGTAGTATAAGGACAGGGTGGCAAGAGACCCAGTACTTC. Translated: CASSIRTGWQETQYF.

J is TRBJ2-1 and V is TRBV28; the D is unclear. With 3 bases removed from V and 6 bases from J, the gap between germline ends came to 9 bases. The CDR3 loop spans 13 amino acids. Germline V gene lookup returns CDR1 MDHEN and CDR2 SYDVKM. This CDR3 is CASSLGRPNEQFF. The CDR3 nucleotides read TGTGCCAGCAGTTTGGGCAGGCCCAATGAGCAGTTCTTC.

The chain carries TRBV28 and TRBJ1-5; no reliable D call. The CDR3 has 14 amino acids. Trimming cost V 6 bases and J 6 bases, with 15 bases left between them. Germline CDR1 is MDHEN and CDR2 is SYDVKM. In nucleotides, the CDR3 is TGTGCCAGCAGCCCAATTCGTGCGGGTCAGCCCCAGCATTTT. Encoded protein: CASSPIRAGQPQHF.

CDR3 bases: TGTGCCAGCTCACCACCCCAGGGGGGTTACAATGAGCAGTTCTTC. Protein: CASSPPQGGYNEQFF. The V gene is TRBV18, the J gene TRBJ2-1; a weak D match, TRBD1 (7 bases). The V and J ends lost 0 bases and 4 bases respectively, with 10 bases between them. The germline V gene has CDR1 KGHSH and CDR2 LQKENI. There are 15 residues in the CDR3.

This clone was seen a handful of times. V gene TRBV30 combines with J gene TRBJ1-5; 9 bases map to TRBD1. Unmatched junction bases numbered 7, after V lost 4 bases and J lost 6 bases. The germline CDR1 and CDR2 sequences are GTSNPN and SVGIG (reference sequence). The CDR3 is 14 residues long. CDR3 residues: CAWTTGTGIQPQHF. DNA for the CDR3: TGTGCCTGGACGACCGGGACAGGGATTCAGCCCCAGCATTTT.

J is TRBJ2-2 and V is TRBV19, with 7 bases fitting TRBD2. Germline V gene lookup returns CDR1 LNHDA and CDR2 SQIVND (reference sequence). V was clipped by 2 bases and J by 6 bases; unmatched bases: 9. This CDR3 has 16 residues. CDR3 sequence reads: CASSILWEGRPGELFF. CDR3 bases: TGTGCCAGTAGTATATTGTGGGAGGGCCGACCCGGGGAGCTGTTTTTT.

This rearrangement joins TRBV13 to TRBJ1-1; D might be TRBD1 (5 bases). CDR3 length: 15 amino acids. V was cut by 1 base and J by 0 bases, with 9 bases left in between. The V gene's germline CDR1 is PRHDT and CDR2 FYEKMQ (reference sequence). CDR3 region: CASSLVGALNTEAFF. CDR3 in DNA: TGTGCCAGCAGCTTAGTTGGGGCTTTGAACACTGAAGCTTTCTTT.

The chain is built from TRBV28 and TRBJ2-6; D is perhaps TRBD2 (6 bases). The CDR3 is 18 amino acids. Looked up from germline, CDR1 is MDHEN and CDR2 is SYDVKM. The V and J ends lost 3 bases and 0 bases respectively, with 15 bases between them. CDR3 coding DNA: TGTGCCAGCAGTTTCGTGTGGGGGGAACCCTCTGGGGCCAACGTCCTGACTTTC. It translates to CASSFVWGEPSGANVLTF.

This CDR3 is CASSPFWDSHNEQFF. DNA of the CDR3: TGCGCCAGCAGCCCCTTCTGGGATTCGCACAATGAGCAGTTCTTC. The chain carries TRBV4-3 and TRBJ2-1; unclear D gene. This CDR3 is 15 amino acids long. CDR1 is LGHNA, CDR2 YSLEER, per germline. V was shortened by 4 bases and J by 5 bases, with 15 bases between the two germline ends.